This TCR beta chain was recorded in a study of T cell responses to AZD1222 COVID-19 vaccine. This table comes from immunoSEQ multiplex PCR, and its TCRdb copy is limited to in-frame clones, with some not included. The sample yields 70,000 to 90,000 clones, about nine tenths seen once. The ends were cut back, 4 bases at V and 2 bases at J, with 12 bases in the middle. Germline V lookup: CDR1 LGHDT, CDR2 YNNKEL (reference sequence). This CDR3 has 14 amino acids. This specimen was peripheral blood, taken on day 0 of AZD1222 vaccination. The chain carries TRBV3-1 (or the pseudogene TRBV3-2) and TRBJ2-7; no reliable D call. The receptor comes from an adult in good health. The CDR3 sequence: CASSPPRSTYEQYF. The CDR3 nucleotides read TGTGCCAGCAGCCCCCCAAGGAGCACCTACGAGCAGTACTTC.